This is a list of T cell receptor beta chains from one sample in a study of blood T cells in healthy people across ages. Each CDR3 protein gets one entry after TCRdb re-called the 5' RACE reads with MiXCR. Here the sample spans roughly 680,000 distinct CDR3 sequences, more than 45% being singletons. Sequenced input: blood. All receptors come from an elderly woman in good health. CDR3s include the opening cysteine and the closing phenylalanine or tryptophan. The order of the fields is J gene, D gene, V gene, clone size, CDR3 protein, CDR3 DNA. A D gene is named only where the DNA matches it firmly. Size is omitted from some rows. Given values are once, few, many or a class for expanded clones.

TRBJ2-2,TRBD1,TRBV6-1,.,CASSTQGTGVDGELFF,TGTGCCAGCAGTACCCAAGGGACAGGGGTAGACGGGGAGCTGTTTTTT
TRBJ2-4,.,TRBV6-1,.,CASSERGGAEQYF,TGTGCCAGCAGTGAGAGAGGGGGGGCTGAGCAGTACTTC
TRBJ1-2,.,TRBV29-1,.,CSATADGYTF,TGCAGCGCAACGGCTGATGGCTACACCTTC
TRBJ2-3,TRBD2,TRBV4-2,many,CASSQDTGTSGPSGGDTQYF,TGTGCCAGCAGCCAAGACACCGGGACTAGCGGACCTTCGGGGGGAGATACGCAGTATTTT
TRBJ1-6,.,TRBV11-2,many,CASSLGQSYNSPLHF,TGTGCCAGCAGCTTAGGACAGTCCTATAATTCACCCCTCCACTTT
TRBJ2-5,TRBD1,TRBV12-3/TRBV12-4,.,CASSIRQGRSGTQYF,TGTGCCAGCAGTATCCGACAGGGAAGATCCGGGACCCAGTACTTC
TRBJ1-2,.,TRBV28,few,CASSSGQYYGYTF,TGTGCCAGCAGTTCGGGGCAGTACTATGGCTACACCTTC
TRBJ2-1,.,TRBV15,.,CATSRDQGKFF,TGTGCCACCAGCAGAGATCAGGGGAAGTTCTTC
TRBJ2-5,.,TRBV30,.,CAWRTPPEQLEQYF,TGTGCCTGGAGGACCCCTCCGGAGCAGCTGGAGCAGTACTTC
TRBJ2-1,.,TRBV2,few,CAGSRENEQFF,TGTGCCGGTTCCAGGGAGAATGAGCAGTTCTTC
TRBJ2-1,TRBD2,TRBV20-1,many,CSASGGVRYNEQFF,TGCAGTGCTAGCGGGGGGGTGCGTTACAATGAGCAGTTCTTC
TRBJ2-5,.,TRBV12-3/TRBV12-4,many,CASSITGGLIETQYF,TGTGCCAGCTCCATAACCGGGGGACTGATCGAGACCCAGTACTTC
TRBJ1-5,TRBD1,TRBV10-3,few,CATTGAGSNQPQHF,TGTGCCACTACAGGGGCGGGTAGCAATCAGCCCCAGCATTTT
TRBJ2-1,.,TRBV12-3/TRBV12-4,once,CASSPPLRSYNEQFF,TGTGCCAGCAGTCCCCCTTTACGCTCCTACAATGAGCAGTTCTTC
TRBJ1-4,.,TRBV20-1,once,CSARSGEIGTNEKLFF,TGCAGTGCTAGATCGGGGGAGATTGGGACTAATGAAAAACTGTTTTTT
TRBJ2-3,.,TRBV20-1,.,CSARVSSGSKAQYF,TGCAGTGCTAGAGTCTCGTCAGGCTCAAAAGCGCAGTATTTT
TRBJ2-6,.,TRBV27,many,CASSPTGQRFSGANVLTF,TGTGCCAGCAGCCCAACGGGACAACGCTTCTCTGGGGCCAACGTCCTGACTTTC
TRBJ2-1,TRBD2,TRBV20-1,once,CSARVLAGANEQFF,TGCAGTGCTAGAGTTCTAGCGGGAGCGAATGAGCAGTTCTTC
TRBJ2-1,.,TRBV5-1,.,CASSSDPSNNEQFF,TGCGCCAGCAGCTCGGACCCATCCAACAATGAGCAGTTCTTC
TRBJ1-2,.,TRBV9,many,CASSVNPDRNYGYTF,TGTGCCAGCAGCGTAAACCCGGACAGAAACTATGGCTACACCTTC
TRBJ1-6,.,TRBV12-3/TRBV12-4,.,CASSFGNPYNSPLHF,TGTGCCAGCAGTTTCGGCAATCCCTATAATTCACCCCTCCACTTT
TRBJ2-3,TRBD2,TRBV6-5,many,CASSYLSSGGPRDTQYF,TGTGCCAGCAGTTACCTAAGCAGCGGGGGTCCCCGGGATACGCAGTATTTT
TRBJ1-6,.,TRBV25-1,.,CASSERGGTNSPLHF,TGTGCCAGCAGTGAGCGAGGAGGAACCAATTCACCCCTCCACTTT
TRBJ2-1,TRBD2,TRBV28,.,CASSWLADYNEQFF,TGTGCCAGCAGTTGGCTAGCGGACTACAATGAGCAGTTCTTC
TRBJ2-7,.,TRBV12-3/TRBV12-4,few,CASSFFERAYEQYF,TGTGCCAGCAGTTTTTTCGAGAGGGCCTACGAGCAGTACTTC
TRBJ2-7,.,TRBV6-4,.,CASIRTHYSSSYEQYF,TGTGCCAGCATTAGAACCCATTACAGCAGCTCCTACGAGCAGTACTTC
TRBJ1-3,.,TRBV4-2,.,CASSQAGGIAGNTIYF,TGTGCCAGCAGCCAAGCGGGGGGGATCGCTGGAAACACCATATATTTT
TRBJ2-7,.,TRBV28,.,CASRIPQGFGYEQYF,TGTGCCAGCAGGATACCACAGGGTTTTGGCTACGAGCAGTACTTC
TRBJ1-2,.,TRBV12-3/TRBV12-4,few,CASSLIGLGGYTF,TGTGCCAGCAGTTTGATAGGGTTGGGTGGCTACACCTTC
TRBJ2-3,.,TRBV7-8,.,CASSSTSDTQYF,TGTGCCAGCAGCTCAACCTCAGATACGCAGTATTTT
TRBJ1-5,.,TRBV7-9,.,CASSVSGDSQPQHF,TGTGCCAGCAGTGTTAGCGGGGATAGTCAGCCCCAGCATTTT
TRBJ1-5,.,TRBV5-8,few,CASGGRQPQHF,TGTGCCAGCGGGGGACGTCAGCCCCAGCATTTT